Each of the 29 T cell receptor beta chains below was sequenced from the same sample in a study of blood T cell repertoires in COVID-19. Repertoires were generated with immunoSEQ multiplex PCR, while TCRdb's copy carries only in-frame clones and drops some. The top ten hold over 8.5% of the sample, which has 140,000 to 150,000 clones, approximately 90% seen once. The material sequenced was peripheral blood. These receptors originate from a woman between 50 and 59 years old with active or convalescent COVID-19.

The chain is built from TRBV19 and TRBJ2-2; 8 nucleotides align to TRBD1. This CDR3 region has 17 residues. V lost 3 bases and J lost 4; bases outside the gene matches: 10. CDR1 and CDR2 (germline): LNHDA, SQIVND (reference sequence). DNA of the CDR3: TGTGCCAGTAGTATTCTAAGGACAGGGAGAGTCACCGGGGAGCTGTTTTTT. As protein: CASSILRTGRVTGELFF.

This rearrangement joins TRBV12-3 or TRBV12-4 to TRBJ2-2; D remains ambiguous. The V end was cut by 7 bases, the J end by 5 bases, with 8 bases between. The CDR3 contains 12 residues. In nucleotides, the CDR3 is TGTGCCAGCACTCCCGGGACCGGGGAGCTGTTTTTT. This sequence encodes CASTPGTGELFF.

The rearrangement joins TRBV11-2 to TRBJ1-1; perhaps TRBD1 as D (6 bases). From germline, CDR1 is SGHAT and CDR2 FQNNGV. This CDR3 contains 13 residues. The germline V and J ends were trimmed by 4 bases and 5 bases, with 11 bases remaining between them. CDR3 sequence reads: CASSSRTDTEAFF. As DNA, the CDR3 is TGTGCCAGCAGCTCCCGGACAGATACTGAAGCTTTCTTT.

To note about this clone: The sample contains more than one DNA sequence encoding this CDR3. This chain links TRBV18 with TRBJ1-1; unclear D gene. CDR1 is KGHSH and CDR2 is LQKENI in the germline V gene. The V and J ends lost 4 bases and 6 bases respectively, with 9 bases between them. This CDR3 has 12 residues. CDR3 bases: TGTGCCAGCTCACTCCGCGGGGCTGAAGCTTTCTTT. Translated: CASSLRGAEAFF. The full variable domain, with the rest looked up from reference TRBV18 and TRBJ1-1, is NAGVMQNPRHLVRRRGQEARLRCSPMKGHSHVYWYRQLPEEGLKFMVYLQKENIIDESGMPKERFSAEFPKEGPSILRIQQVVRGDSAAYFCASSLRGAEAFFGQGTRLTVV.

V is TRBV4-3 and J is TRBJ1-2, with 7 nucleotides matching TRBD1. The CDR3 sequence is 16 residues long. CDR1 is LGHNA and CDR2 is YSLEER in the germline V gene. V was pared by 0 bases and J by 4 bases, with 8 bases of the junction left unmatched. The CDR3 loop is CASSQDLIGGFYGYTF. DNA for the CDR3: TGCGCCAGCAGCCAAGATCTTATAGGGGGCTTCTATGGCTACACCTTC.

The chain couples TRBV29-1 to TRBJ1-1; 7 nucleotides align to TRBD1. Germline CDR1 is SQVTM and CDR2 is ANQGSEA. This CDR3 region has 14 residues. V shed 7 bases, J shed 6 bases, and the junction held 14 bases outside the gene matches. The CDR3 DNA reads TGCAGCGCTGGGAACCTAGGGGGCTGGGCTGAAGCTTTCTTT. Its protein product is CSAGNLGGWAEAFF.

The chain couples TRBV4-3 to TRBJ1-6, with D possibly TRBD1 on 5 matching bases. Trimming cost V 1 base and J 8 bases, with 12 bases left between them. CDR3 length equals 15 residues. The germline V gene has CDR1 LGHNA and CDR2 YSLEER. CDR3 region: CASSQVNDRYSPLHF. The CDR3 coding sequence is TGCGCCAGCAGCCAAGTGAACGACAGATATTCACCCCTCCACTTT.

The chain couples TRBV6-5 to TRBJ2-7, with 7 bases fitting TRBD2. The CDR3 covers 13 residues. Trimming took 4 bases from V and 2 from J; bases not matched to a gene: 2. Germline lookup yields CDR1 MNHEY and CDR2 SVGAGI. DNA of the CDR3: TGTGCCAGCAGTTTGAGCGGGACCTACGAGCAGTACTTC. It encodes CASSLSGTYEQYF.

This rearrangement joins TRBV6-5 to TRBJ1-2; TRBD1 is a possible D gene (6 bases). The germline V gene has CDR1 MNHEY and CDR2 SVGAGI. The CDR3 is made up of 16 amino acids. The germline V and J ends were trimmed by 2 bases and 5 bases, with 18 bases remaining between them. The CDR3, as DNA: TGTGCCAGCAGTTACCCTTTAGGGGGTAGGGGTTATGGCTACACCTTC. Protein product: CASSYPLGGRGYGYTF.

The chain carries TRBV29-1 and TRBJ2-2, with D maybe TRBD1 (6 bases). CDR3 length equals 14 residues. CDR1 is SQVTM and CDR2 is ANQGSEA in the germline V gene. V was pared by 6 bases and J by 2 bases, with 13 bases between. The CDR3 here is CSVKRQVNTGELFF. CDR3 sequence (DNA): TGCAGCGTAAAAAGACAGGTTAACACCGGGGAGCTGTTTTTT.

V gene TRBV30 combines with J gene TRBJ2-7, with 10 bases matching TRBD2. Germline V gene lookup returns CDR1 GTSNPN and CDR2 SVGIG (reference sequence). CDR3 length: 13 residues. The junction had 1 base not matched to a gene; V was cut back by 4 bases and J by 1 base. This CDR3 reads CAWTSGRSYEQYF. The CDR3 coding sequence is TGTGCCTGGACTAGCGGGAGATCCTACGAGCAGTACTTC.

This clone has a single count. The CDR3 DNA is TGTGCCAGCAGTTCCGGGATCCTCTCCTACAATGAGCAGTTCTTC. It is translated as CASSSGILSYNEQFF. The chain recombines TRBV6-2 or TRBV6-3 with TRBJ2-1, with D tentatively TRBD2 (5 bases). V was cut by 4 bases and J by 0 bases, with 10 bases left in between. CDR1 and CDR2 from the germline V gene are MNHEY and SVGEGT. The CDR3 has 15 amino acids.

V gene TRBV28 combines with J gene TRBJ1-6; maybe TRBD1 (6 bases). The CDR3 is 15 amino acids. Trimming removed 8 bases from V and 10 bases from J, with 21 bases in between. Germline-derived CDR1 and CDR2 are MDHEN and SYDVKM. CDR3 DNA: TGTGCCAGCCTATCTACAGGGCGCCCAGAGTCACCCCTCCACTTT. It yields the protein CASLSTGRPESPLHF.

The V gene is TRBV19, the J gene TRBJ1-5, with D perhaps matching TRBD1 (6 bases). The germline V and J ends were trimmed by 6 bases and 0 bases, with 9 bases remaining between them. This CDR3 region has 14 residues. The V gene's germline CDR1 is LNHDA and CDR2 SQIVND (reference sequence). The CDR3 reads CASRDSYSNQPQHF. Here the CDR3 DNA reads TGTGCCAGTAGGGACAGCTATAGCAATCAGCCCCAGCATTTT.

The chain has TRBV4-2 and TRBJ2-1; D perhaps matches TRBD2 (5 bases). Germline CDR1 is LGHNA and CDR2 is YNFKEQ. CDR3 length equals 14 residues. Trimming took 4 bases from V and 5 from J, leaving 12 bases between them. CDR3 DNA sequence: TGTGCCAGCAGCCGGAGACGGGGAAACAATGAGCAGTTCTTC. This encodes CASSRRRGNNEQFF.

The gene calls are TRBV27 and TRBJ1-5; TRBD1 aligns across 8 bases. The CDR3 spans 15 residues. V lost 7 bases to trimming and J lost 4 bases; unmatched junction nucleotides: 9. Looked up from germline, CDR1 is MNHEY and CDR2 is SMNVEV (reference sequence). DNA for the CDR3: TGTGCCAGCACCCCTTTGGGGACAGGTAATCAGCCCCAGCATTTT. Its translation is CASTPLGTGNQPQHF.

The gene calls are TRBV4-1 and TRBJ1-6; a possible D gene is TRBD1 (6 bases). The CDR3 has 15 residues. V was clipped by 3 bases and J by 6 bases, with 12 bases between them. The V gene's germline CDR1 is MGHRA and CDR2 YSYEKL. CDR3 amino acids: CASSQGHGANSPLHF. The CDR3 DNA reads TGCGCCAGCAGCCAGGGACATGGGGCTAATTCACCCCTCCACTTT.

The CDR3 DNA reads as TGTGCCAGCAGTGACGACGCGGACAGCAAGGGCAATCAGCCCCAGCATTTT. Encoded protein: CASSDDADSKGNQPQHF. This sequence joins TRBV6-4 and TRBJ1-5; TRBD1 is a possible D gene (6 bases). V shed 2 bases and J shed 2 bases, with 16 bases lying between them. The CDR3 has 17 amino acids. Germline V gene lookup returns CDR1 MRHNA and CDR2 SNTAGT.

J is TRBJ1-4 and V is TRBV15; D unclear. Germline V gives CDR1 LNHNV, CDR2 YYDKDF (reference sequence). V was shortened by 5 bases and J by 6 bases, with 13 bases between the two germline ends. The CDR3 extends over 14 amino acids. The CDR3 region is CATSPNGVYEKLFF. CDR3 sequence (DNA): TGTGCCACCAGCCCCAACGGGGTTTATGAAAAACTGTTTTTT.

J is TRBJ2-1 and V is TRBV25-1; a weak D match, TRBD1 (5 bases). Between the trimmed V and J ends, which lost 5 bases and 6 bases, there was a span of 8 bases. CDR3 length: 12 residues. In germline, CDR1 is MGHDK, CDR2 SYGVNS. As DNA, the CDR3 is TGTGCCAGCAGTCAGGGCTCCAATGAGCAGTTCTTC. Translated, it gives CASSQGSNEQFF.

CDR3 bases: TGTGCCAGCAGCTTAGGGACAGGGAAAACGGACACTGAAGCTTTCTTT. It specifies CASSLGTGKTDTEAFF. The chain has TRBV11-2 and TRBJ1-1; 8 nucleotides align to TRBD1. Germline assignment: CDR1 SGHAT and CDR2 FQNNGV. V lost 1 base, J lost 3 bases, and 7 bases stayed unmatched. This CDR3 has 16 residues.

This clone appeared once. The J gene is TRBJ2-7, the V gene TRBV5-1; TRBD2 matches at 11 bases. This CDR3 has 14 amino acids. CDR1 and CDR2 from the germline V gene are SGHRS and YFSETQ. V gave up 5 bases and J gave up 2 bases; unmatched junction bases: 3. CDR3 coding DNA: TGCGCCAGCAGACCGACTAGCGGGACCTACGAGCAGTACTTC. Translation gives CASRPTSGTYEQYF.

The chain carries TRBV7-2 and TRBJ1-5; D ambiguous. The CDR3 runs to 17 residues. V gave up 2 bases and J gave up 0 bases, with 14 bases separating them. The germline V gene encodes CDR1 SGHTA and CDR2 FQGNSA. Here the CDR3 reads CASSLRQSKVSNQPQHF. The DNA for the CDR3 is TGTGCCAGCAGCTTACGACAAAGTAAGGTTAGCAATCAGCCCCAGCATTTT. Full variable domain (remainder filled in from reference TRBV7-2 and TRBJ1-5): GAGVSQSPSNKVTEKGKDVELRCDPISGHTALYWYRQSLGQGLEFLIYFQGNSAPDKSGLPSDRFSAERTGGSVSTLTIQRTQQEDSAVYLCASSLRQSKVSNQPQHFGDGTRLSIL.

For this clone: The sample carries other DNA sequences with the same CDR3. The chain is built from TRBV9 and TRBJ1-6; D perhaps matches TRBD1 (5 bases). Germline V gives CDR1 SGDLS, CDR2 YYNGEE. The CDR3 is 13 residues long. Trimming removed 7 bases at V and 5 bases at J, with 10 bases between. DNA for the CDR3: TGTGCCAGCGGCGACAGAAATAATTCACCCCTCCACTTT. This translates into CASGDRNNSPLHF. The full variable domain, its missing parts supplied by reference TRBV9 and TRBJ1-6, is DSGVTQTPKHLITATGQRVTLRCSPRSGDLSVYWYQQSLDQGLQFLIQYYNGEERAKGNILERFSAQQFPDLHSELNLSSLELGDSALYFCASGDRNNSPLHFGNGTRLTVT.

The chain joins TRBV6-1 to TRBJ1-5, with D possibly being TRBD1 (6 bases). The CDR3 is made up of 15 amino acids. CDR1 is MNHNS and CDR2 is SASEGT in the germline V gene. The germline V and J ends were trimmed by 3 bases and 0 bases, with 9 bases remaining between them. CDR3 sequence: CASSEGHTSNQPQHF. The CDR3 DNA sequence: TGTGCCAGCAGTGAGGGACACACTAGCAATCAGCCCCAGCATTTT.

On this clone itself: Other nucleotide sequences in the sample specify the same CDR3. The rearrangement joins TRBV27 to TRBJ1-1; D unclear. Germline V gene sequence: CDR1 MNHEY, CDR2 SMNVEV (reference sequence). V lost 3 bases and J lost 1, with 6 bases in between. The length of the CDR3 is 13 residues. As DNA, the CDR3 is TGTGCCAGCAGTTTGCGAGAGAACACTGAAGCTTTCTTT. Its translation: CASSLRENTEAFF.

V and J are TRBV11-2 and TRBJ2-5; 13 bases fit TRBD2. The junction had 4 bases not matched to a gene; V was cut back by 4 bases and J by 2 bases. The CDR3 runs 16 residues. Germline values: CDR1 SGHAT, CDR2 FQNNGV. The CDR3 sequence: CASSYGLAGVQETQYF. The CDR3 nucleotides read TGTGCCAGCAGCTATGGACTAGCGGGGGTACAAGAGACCCAGTACTTC.

The chain employs TRBV6-5 and TRBJ1-3; D is perhaps TRBD1 (6 bases). Germline V gene lookup returns CDR1 MNHEY and CDR2 SVGAGI. There are 14 residues in the CDR3. V was trimmed by 4 bases and J by 4 bases, leaving 11 bases between them. CDR3 residues: CASSSQGHGNTIYF. CDR3 coding DNA: TGTGCCAGCAGTTCCCAGGGGCACGGAAACACCATATATTTT.

To note about this clone: Other DNA sequences in this specimen translate into the identical CDR3. This sequence joins TRBV24-1 and TRBJ1-5; D might be TRBD1 (6 bases). The germline V gene has CDR1 KGHDR and CDR2 SFDVKD. Deletions cut 3 bases from V and 3 bases from J, with 8 bases between. CDR3 size: 14 residues. The CDR3 protein is CATSDHRVNQPQHF. CDR3 in DNA: TGTGCCACCAGTGATCACAGGGTCAATCAGCCCCAGCATTTT.